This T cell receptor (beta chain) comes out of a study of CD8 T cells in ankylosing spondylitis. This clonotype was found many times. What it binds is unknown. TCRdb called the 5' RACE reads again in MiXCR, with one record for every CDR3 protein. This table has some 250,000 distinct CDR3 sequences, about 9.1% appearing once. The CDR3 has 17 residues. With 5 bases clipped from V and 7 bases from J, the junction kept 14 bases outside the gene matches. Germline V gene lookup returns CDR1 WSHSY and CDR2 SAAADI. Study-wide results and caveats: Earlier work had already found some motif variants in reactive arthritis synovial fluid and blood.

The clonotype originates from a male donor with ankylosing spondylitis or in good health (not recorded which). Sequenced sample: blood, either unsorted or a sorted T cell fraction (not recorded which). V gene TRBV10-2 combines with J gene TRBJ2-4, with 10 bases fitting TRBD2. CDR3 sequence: CASSSYPSGSGWNIQYF. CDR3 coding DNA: TGCGCCAGCAGTAGCTATCCTAGCGGGAGCGGTTGGAACATTCAGTACTTC.